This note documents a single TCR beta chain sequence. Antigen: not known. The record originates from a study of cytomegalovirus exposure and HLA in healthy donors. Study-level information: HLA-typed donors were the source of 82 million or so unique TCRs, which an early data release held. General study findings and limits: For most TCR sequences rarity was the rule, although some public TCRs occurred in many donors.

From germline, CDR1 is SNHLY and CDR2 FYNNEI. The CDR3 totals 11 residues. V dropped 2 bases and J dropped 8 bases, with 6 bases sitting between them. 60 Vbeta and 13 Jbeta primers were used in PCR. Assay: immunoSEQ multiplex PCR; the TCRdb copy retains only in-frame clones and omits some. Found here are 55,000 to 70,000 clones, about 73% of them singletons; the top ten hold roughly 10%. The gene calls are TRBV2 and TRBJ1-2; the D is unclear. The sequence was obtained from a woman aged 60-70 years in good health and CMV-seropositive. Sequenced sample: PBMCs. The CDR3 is CASSERAGYTF. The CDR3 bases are TGTGCCAGCAGTGAACGTGCGGGCTACACCTTC.